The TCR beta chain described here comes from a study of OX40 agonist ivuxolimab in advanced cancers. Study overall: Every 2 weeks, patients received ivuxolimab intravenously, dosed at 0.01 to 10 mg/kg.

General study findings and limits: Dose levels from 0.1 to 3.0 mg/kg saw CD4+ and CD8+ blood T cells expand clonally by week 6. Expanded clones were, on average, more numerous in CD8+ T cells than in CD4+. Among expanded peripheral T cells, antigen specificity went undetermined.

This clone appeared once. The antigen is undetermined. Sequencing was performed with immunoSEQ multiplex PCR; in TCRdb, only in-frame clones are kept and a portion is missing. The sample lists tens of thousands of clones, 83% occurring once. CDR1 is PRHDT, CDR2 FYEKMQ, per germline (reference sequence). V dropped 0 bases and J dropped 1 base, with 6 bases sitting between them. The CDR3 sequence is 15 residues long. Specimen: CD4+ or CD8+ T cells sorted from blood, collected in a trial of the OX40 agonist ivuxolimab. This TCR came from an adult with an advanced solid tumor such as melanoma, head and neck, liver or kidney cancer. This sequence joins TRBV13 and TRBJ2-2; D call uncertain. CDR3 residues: CASSLGPGNTGELFF. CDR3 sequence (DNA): TGTGCCAGCAGCTTAGGCCCAGGGAACACCGGGGAGCTGTTTTTT.